Listed below are T cell receptor beta chains from one sample, sequenced in a study of blood T cell repertoires in COVID-19. Some clones are missing from TCRdb's copy, which holds only in-frame ones; the method was immunoSEQ multiplex PCR. The table includes 200,000 to 250,000 clones, 80% to 90% detected once. What was sequenced was PBMCs or T cells enriched from blood (not recorded which). Receptors were obtained from a woman aged 30 to 39 who had been exposed to COVID-19. Each CDR3 is given without its conserved first and last residue.

j_call v_call cdr3_aa
TRBJ2-1 TRBV20-1 SASLSRGSYNEQF
TRBJ1-1 TRBV29-1 SVGRGTEAF
TRBJ2-1 TRBV7-9 ASSFTSGLADNEQF
TRBJ2-2 TRBV28 ASSHTSSSGDTGELF
TRBJ2-3 TRBV7-9 ASSPRRQGIDTQY
TRBJ2-2 TRBV29-1 SVTGLAGAGELF
TRBJ2-1 TRBV5-1 ASSLLGTGAYNEQF
TRBJ2-7 TRBV30 AWTGQGIYEQY
TRBJ2-2 TRBV25-1 ASSEGVSGRANTGELF
TRBJ2-2 TRBV7-3 ASSLQPSGTYGELF
TRBJ2-7 TRBV11-2 ASTSDRVAYEQY
TRBJ1-2 TRBV6-5 ASGARQGEVYGYT
TRBJ2-1 TRBV6-5 ASRPGQYNEQF